This T cell receptor (beta chain) was sequenced for a study of a mutant IDH1 vaccine in newly diagnosed glioma. Whole-study findings and limits: Changes in top peripheral clonotypes did not appear linked to pseudoprogression.

TCRdb keeps only in-frame clones here, not all; method: immunoSEQ multiplex PCR. The sample comprises some 100,000 clones, about 80% of which are singletons, and 7.4% rests with the top ten. Worth noting for this clone: Its cognate antigen is unknown.

The CDR3 totals 16 residues. V lost 4 bases and J lost 5; bases outside the gene matches: 8. Time point here: baseline, week 1 (first vaccination visit). Sample treatment: pre-vaccination baseline after standard-of-care therapy. The sequences come from PBMCs, collected from a glioma patient treated with radiotherapy, temozolomide or both. V gene TRBV23-1 combines with J gene TRBJ2-2, with 9 bases fitting TRBD1. TRBV23-1 is an ORF; its function is uncertain. This sequence was found in a woman between 50 and 59 years old with glioma. The CDR3 loop is CASSPRQGQGTGELFF. The DNA of the CDR3 is TGCGCCAGCAGTCCTCGCCAGGGACAGGGTACCGGGGAGCTGTTTTTT.